These 22 T cell receptor beta chains share one sample of origin, sequenced in a study of vaccination and CD4 T cells after COVID-19. Once obtained from cultured CD4+ T cells, the DNA was sequenced using the Oncomine TCR Beta short-read assay. TCRdb analysed the PCR reads with MiXCR anew, one entry per CDR3 protein. The profile shows roughly 8,400 distinct CDR3 sequences, around two thirds of them singletons. Noted treatment: approximately 10-day PBMC culture with coronavirus spike peptide pools or control peptides (ViraFEST assay). No antigens are known for them. Material for sequencing was CD4+ T cells from blood, cultured in vitro. The receptors come from a human donor who had recovered from COVID-19.

The chain is built from TRBV19 and TRBJ1-2; D gene unclear. The V and J ends lost 7 bases and 4 bases respectively, with 16 bases between them. CDR1 and CDR2 (germline): LNHDA, SQIVND (reference sequence). The CDR3 is 14 amino acids. The CDR3 loop reads CASTPTGYTYGYTF. CDR3 DNA sequence: TGTGCCAGTACCCCGACTGGGTACACCTATGGCTACACCTTC.

This clonotype has more than one count but fewer than ten. This rearrangement joins TRBV6-1 to TRBJ2-5, with D perhaps being TRBD1 or TRBD2 (5 bases each). V dropped 8 bases and J dropped 4 bases, with 8 bases sitting between them. The V gene's germline CDR1 is MNHNS and CDR2 SASEGT. The CDR3 totals 11 residues. The chain's CDR3 is CASGTRETQYF. The CDR3, as DNA: TGTGCCAGCGGGACGAGAGAGACCCAGTACTTC.

This chain uses TRBV5-4 with TRBJ2-1; 8 nucleotides match TRBD1. Germline-derived CDR1 and CDR2 are SGHNT and YYREEE (reference sequence). V trimming: 0 bases; J trimming: 4 bases; junction bases outside the gene matches: 3. The CDR3 runs 15 residues. The DNA of the CDR3 is TGTGCCAGCAGCTTGGGGGGGACAGGTTACAATGAGCAGTTCTTC. This codes for CASSLGGTGYNEQFF.

A single count supports this clonotype. The rearrangement joins TRBV19 to TRBJ1-5, with D maybe TRBD1 (5 bases). Deletions cut 6 bases from V and 2 bases from J, with 11 bases between. This CDR3 is built from 14 residues. CDR1 and CDR2 from the germline V gene are LNHDA and SQIVND (reference sequence). The CDR3: CASSPRGGNQPQHF. DNA of the CDR3: TGTGCCAGTAGCCCGAGAGGGGGCAATCAGCCCCAGCATTTT.

This clonotype was picked up a small number of times. This chain uses TRBV27 with TRBJ1-6; maybe TRBD1 (6 bases). V was trimmed by 3 bases and J by 9 bases, leaving 12 bases between them. CDR3 length: 14 amino acids. The germline gives CDR1 MNHEY, CDR2 SMNVEV (reference sequence). CDR3 coding DNA: TGTGCCAGCAGTTTCCTACAGGGTGGTTCACCCCTCCACTTT. This translates into CASSFLQGGSPLHF.

The chain links TRBV20-1 to TRBJ2-1, with TRBD2 matching 11 bases. Germline V gene sequence: CDR1 DFQATT, CDR2 SNEGSKA (reference sequence). There are 13 residues in the CDR3. Germline trimming cut 6 bases from V and 7 bases from J; bases unmatched to any gene: 5. The CDR3 reads CSAPTSGKNEQFF. The CDR3 bases are TGCAGTGCGCCGACTAGCGGGAAAAATGAGCAGTTCTTC.

The chain links TRBV14 to TRBJ1-3; a possible D gene is TRBD1 (5 bases). CDR1 and CDR2 from the germline V gene are SGHDN and FVKESK. The CDR3 totals 14 residues. V was trimmed by 5 bases and J by 7 bases, leaving 15 bases between them. Here the CDR3 DNA reads TGTGCCAGCAGCGACGGACAAAAACTTAACACCATATATTTT. It codes for CASSDGQKLNTIYF. The whole variable domain, filled in from reference TRBV14 and TRBJ1-3, reads EAGVTQFPSHSVIEKGQTVTLRCDPISGHDNLYWYRRVMGKEIKFLLHFVKESKQDESGMPNNRFLAERTGGTYSTLKVQPAELEDSGVYFCASSDGQKLNTIYFGEGSWLTVV.

This clonotype has just a few counts. This chain connects TRBV10-3 to TRBJ2-5; no clear D gene. The CDR3 runs 11 residues. The V end was cut by 10 bases, the J end by 5 bases, with 11 bases between. Germline lookup yields CDR1 ENHRY and CDR2 SYGVKD. This chain's CDR3 is CASDNGETQYF. Here the CDR3 DNA reads TGTGCCAGCGACAACGGGGAGACCCAGTACTTC.

The V call is TRBV6-1, the J call TRBJ1-1, with 7 positions matching TRBD1. Looked up from germline, CDR1 is MNHNS and CDR2 is SASEGT. This CDR3 has 16 amino acids. The junction had 12 bases not matched to a gene; V was cut back by 7 bases and J by 1 base. The CDR3 loop reads CASTRIPGQPNTEAFF. For the CDR3, the DNA is TGTGCCAGCACTAGAATTCCGGGACAGCCGAACACTGAAGCTTTCTTT.

This clonotype was detected a few times. V usage is TRBV21-1 and J usage is TRBJ1-5; the tabulated D call, TRBD1, remains unverified against the DNA. TRBV21-1 is marked as a pseudogene. The CDR3 length is 15 residues. CDR3 sequence (DNA): TGTGCCACCTTCCTCCCACAGGGGCAGCGTCAGCCCCAGCATTTT. This sequence encodes CATFLPQGQRQPQHF.

In DNA form, the CDR3 reads TGTGCCAGCAGTTCCGGACAGGGAGACTACAATGAGCAGTTCTTC. Translating gives CASSSGQGDYNEQFF. V is TRBV27 and J is TRBJ2-1, with 8 bases fitting TRBD1. The CDR3 covers 15 residues. CDR1 and CDR2 from the germline V gene are MNHEY and SMNVEV (reference sequence). Trimming took 4 bases from V and 3 from J; bases not matched to a gene: 5.

The genes are TRBV7-2 and TRBJ2-5; 8 bases agree with TRBD2. Per the germline V gene, CDR1 is SGHTA and CDR2 is FQGNSA. The V gene end was trimmed by 0 bases and the J gene end by 5 bases; junction bases not matched to a gene: 5. The CDR3 covers 15 residues. CDR3 nucleotide sequence: TGTGCCAGCAGCTTAGCCGGGGGGGCGCTTGAGACCCAGTACTTC. It specifies CASSLAGGALETQYF.

The chain has TRBV24-1 and TRBJ2-3, with D possibly being TRBD2 (6 bases). Germline-derived CDR1 and CDR2 are KGHDR and SFDVKD. The CDR3 loop spans 16 amino acids. Trimming shortened V by 0 bases and J by 4 bases, and 13 bases separated the two germline ends. The CDR3 DNA is TGTGCCACCAGTGATTTGGCTAGCGCAACCTCAGATACGCAGTATTTT. Translated: CATSDLASATSDTQYF.

This clonotype was recorded once. The rearrangement uses TRBV20-1 and TRBJ2-1; TRBD2 matches at 11 bases. The CDR3 is 14 residues long. V gave up 4 bases and J gave up 4 bases; unmatched junction bases: 3. Germline CDR1 is DFQATT and CDR2 is SNEGSKA (reference sequence). CDR3 DNA sequence: TGCAGTGCTACCTTAGCGGGAGGGTACAATGAGCAGTTCTTC. Translated, it gives CSATLAGGYNEQFF.

The rearrangement links TRBV10-3 to TRBJ1-2, with TRBD1 as a possible D gene (6 bases). From germline, CDR1 is ENHRY and CDR2 SYGVKD. The CDR3 length is 14 residues. V was clipped by 4 bases and J by 4 bases, with 13 bases between them. The CDR3 DNA reads TGTGCCATCAGTGTGGGGGGGCTCGGCTATGGCTACACCTTC. It translates to CAISVGGLGYGYTF.

This rearrangement joins TRBV20-1 to TRBJ2-1, with no clear D. This CDR3 is built from 12 residues. Germline V gene lookup returns CDR1 DFQATT and CDR2 SNEGSKA (reference sequence). With 2 bases removed from V and 6 bases from J, the gap between germline ends came to 8 bases. CDR3 DNA sequence: TGCAGTGCTAGACCGCCAACCAATGAGCAGTTCTTC. It encodes CSARPPTNEQFF.

V and J are TRBV20-1 and TRBJ1-2, with TRBD1 identical over 9 bases. Germline loops: CDR1 DFQATT, CDR2 SNEGSKA (reference sequence). V shed 6 bases, J shed 8 bases, and the junction held 4 bases outside the gene matches. The CDR3 is made up of 11 amino acids. CDR3 nucleotide sequence: TGCAGTGCCTGGGACAGGGACGGCTACACCTTC. Translation: CSAWDRDGYTF.

Only a few counts were recorded for this clonotype. V is TRBV7-9 and J is TRBJ1-5; no firm D call. Germline V lookup: CDR1 SEHNR, CDR2 FQNEAQ (reference sequence). This CDR3 is 16 amino acids long. The ends were cut back, 1 base at V and 2 bases at J, with 12 bases in the middle. The CDR3 region has the DNA TGTGCCAGCAGCTTAGGGGTCGGGCACGGCAATCAGCCCCAGCATTTT. It specifies CASSLGVGHGNQPQHF.

The J gene is TRBJ1-5, the V gene TRBV7-2; 7 bases are shared with TRBD1. Germline assignment: CDR1 SGHTA and CDR2 FQGNSA. The CDR3 has 15 amino acids. The ends lost 5 bases at V and 2 bases at J; junction bases unmatched: 6. CDR3 residues: CASSAQGGGNQPQHF. CDR3 in DNA: TGTGCCAGCAGCGCCCAGGGGGGAGGCAATCAGCCCCAGCATTTT.

This chain joins TRBV6-2 or TRBV6-3 and TRBJ1-1; no clear D. Deletions cut 6 bases from V and 8 bases from J, with 10 bases between. This CDR3 is 11 amino acids long. The germline V gene encodes CDR1 MNHEY and CDR2 SVGEGT. DNA of the CDR3: TGTGCCAGCAGCTATGTGACAGAAGCTTTCTTT. As protein: CASSYVTEAFF.

The chain recombines TRBV24-1 with TRBJ2-1; 13 nucleotides line up with TRBD2. V trimming: 4 bases; J trimming: 4 bases; junction bases outside the gene matches: 3. The CDR3 consists of 16 residues. Germline V gene sequence: CDR1 KGHDR, CDR2 SFDVKD. Written as DNA, the CDR3 is TGTGCCACCAGTGACCCGACTAGCGGGGGGTACAATGAGCAGTTCTTC. Translating gives CATSDPTSGGYNEQFF.

This clonotype is medium-sized. The V gene is TRBV7-8, the J gene TRBJ2-7; 7 bases are shared with TRBD2. Germline values: CDR1 SGHVS, CDR2 FQNEAQ. V lost 5 bases to trimming and J lost 3 bases; unmatched junction nucleotides: 7. The CDR3 runs 14 residues. CDR3 region: CASSSSRDYYEQYF. The CDR3 DNA reads as TGTGCCAGCAGCAGTTCCCGGGACTACTACGAGCAGTACTTC.